This T cell receptor beta chain is from a study of early T cells in non-severe SARS-CoV-2 infection. TCRdb recomputed calls from the 5' RACE reads with MiXCR, one row per CDR3 protein. The table lists 64,000 or so distinct CDR3 sequences, approximately 12% of them singletons. The CDR3 extends over 17 amino acids. In germline, CDR1 is MNHEY, CDR2 SMNVEV (reference sequence). V shed 8 bases and J shed 4 bases, with 26 bases lying between them. The receptor was derived from an adult who was a healthcare worker with PCR-confirmed SARS-CoV-2 infection or an uninfected control (not recorded which). The chain combines TRBV27 with TRBJ2-5; the D is unclear. The source material was whole blood, sampled at baseline. CDR3 in DNA: TGTGCCAGCGGTTCTACCCCTGGTTGGGTGTCCATAGAGACCCAGTACTTC. Residues: CASGSTPGWVSIETQYF.